This is a list of T cell receptor beta chains from one sample in a study of blood T cell repertoires in COVID-19. Clones were read by immunoSEQ multiplex PCR, and TCRdb kept only the in-frame ones, dropping some. The sample lists around 230,000 clones, about 80% occurring once. The sample consisted of PBMCs or T cells enriched from blood (not recorded which). The source is a man in his forties or fifties who had recovered from COVID-19. The CDR3 runs from the conserved cysteine through the conserved F or W. The D gene is left open where the match is weak. Expanded clones are given a class, and other clones once, few, many or no size at all.

V: TRBV11-3; size: -; J: TRBJ2-1; D: -; CDR3: CASSFSYDNEQFF; DNA: TGTGCCAGCAGCTTCTCCTATGACAATGAGCAGTTCTTC
V: TRBV5-1; size: -; J: TRBJ1-4; D: TRBD1; CDR3: CASSGQGAHEKLFF; DNA: TGCGCCAGCAGCGGGCAGGGGGCGCATGAAAAACTGTTTTTT
V: TRBV9; size: -; J: TRBJ2-1; D: TRBD2; CDR3: CASSESGGANEQFF; DNA: TGTGCCAGCAGCGAAAGCGGGGGGGCGAATGAGCAGTTCTTC
V: TRBV5-5; size: once; J: TRBJ2-7; D: -; CDR3: CASSSDAGNSYEQYF; DNA: TGTGCCAGCAGCTCCGATGCAGGAAACTCCTACGAGCAGTACTTC
V: TRBV3-1/TRBV3-2; size: -; J: TRBJ1-3; D: TRBD1; CDR3: CASSTIRDRGNTIYF; DNA: TGTGCCAGCAGCACAATCCGGGACAGGGGAAACACCATATATTTT
V: TRBV7-2; size: few; J: TRBJ1-4; D: -; CDR3: CASSRGGLGATNEKLFF; DNA: TGTGCCAGCAGCCGGGGTGGATTGGGAGCAACTAATGAAAAACTGTTTTTT
V: TRBV28; size: -; J: TRBJ2-7; D: -; CDR3: CASSLTGPSYEQYF; DNA: TGTGCCAGCAGTTTAACAGGGCCGTCCTACGAGCAGTACTTC
V: TRBV5-1; size: -; J: TRBJ2-3; D: TRBD2; CDR3: CASSLIAGARTDTQYF; DNA: TGCGCCAGCAGCTTGATAGCGGGGGCCCGCACAGATACGCAGTATTTT
V: TRBV7-3; size: -; J: TRBJ2-1; D: -; CDR3: CASSSSSSYNEQFF; DNA: TGTGCCAGCAGCTCTTCGAGCTCCTACAATGAGCAGTTCTTC
V: TRBV7-3; size: once; J: TRBJ1-1; D: TRBD1; CDR3: CASSPQPGGSAFF; DNA: TGTGCCAGCAGCCCCCAACCAGGGGGCTCAGCTTTCTTT
V: TRBV2; size: -; J: TRBJ1-5; D: -; CDR3: CASSALISGVGQPQHF; DNA: TGTGCCAGCAGTGCGCTAATCTCAGGGGTAGGTCAGCCCCAGCATTTT
V: TRBV5-1; size: -; J: TRBJ1-6; D: TRBD1; CDR3: CASSLEGQGGNSPLHF; DNA: TGCGCCAGCAGCTTGGAGGGACAGGGTGGTAATTCACCCCTCCACTTT
V: TRBV28; size: -; J: TRBJ2-5; D: -; CDR3: CASSLPGETQYF; DNA: TGTGCCAGCAGTTTGCCGGGGGAGACCCAGTACTTC
V: TRBV9; size: -; J: TRBJ1-4; D: TRBD1; CDR3: CASSVEGQTNEKLFF; DNA: TGTGCCAGCAGCGTAGAGGGACAGACTAATGAAAAACTGTTTTTT
V: TRBV7-9; size: -; J: TRBJ2-7; D: TRBD1; CDR3: CASSLTGGAGGRAYEQYF; DNA: TGTGCCAGCAGCCTAACAGGGGGCGCAGGAGGTAGAGCCTACGAGCAGTACTTC
V: TRBV10-3; size: -; J: TRBJ1-5; D: -; CDR3: CAISESKGGPQHF; DNA: TGTGCCATCAGTGAGTCGAAGGGGGGGCCTCAGCATTTT
V: TRBV19; size: -; J: TRBJ1-3; D: -; CDR3: CASSITDSGNTIYF; DNA: TGTGCCAGTAGTATAACAGACTCTGGAAACACCATATATTTT
V: TRBV7-9; size: -; J: TRBJ1-4; D: -; CDR3: CASSPWTDSTNEKLFF; DNA: TGTGCCAGCAGCCCTTGGACAGATTCAACTAATGAAAAACTGTTTTTT
V: TRBV18; size: -; J: TRBJ2-3; D: TRBD2; CDR3: CASSSGLAGLGTDTQYF; DNA: TGTGCCAGCTCGTCCGGACTAGCGGGACTGGGCACAGATACGCAGTATTTT
V: TRBV7-8; size: once; J: TRBJ2-5; D: -; CDR3: CASGSGSGYQETQYF; DNA: TGTGCCAGCGGATCGGGTAGCGGCTACCAAGAGACCCAGTACTTC
V: TRBV6-5; size: -; J: TRBJ2-7; D: -; CDR3: CAATLRETYEQYF; DNA: TGTGCCGCAACCCTCCGGGAGACCTACGAGCAGTACTTC
V: TRBV7-2; size: -; J: TRBJ2-3; D: TRBD2; CDR3: CASSPPTSGNTDTQYF; DNA: TGTGCCAGCAGCCCTCCGACTAGCGGGAACACAGATACGCAGTATTTT
V: TRBV5-4; size: -; J: TRBJ2-5; D: -; CDR3: CASRGPHSEQETQYF; DNA: TGTGCCAGCAGGGGCCCCCACAGTGAGCAAGAGACCCAGTACTTC
V: TRBV9; size: -; J: TRBJ1-1; D: -; CDR3: CASSTGGQLVDTEAFF; DNA: TGTGCCAGCAGCACCGGCGGGCAGCTCGTAGACACTGAAGCTTTCTTT
V: TRBV6-5; size: -; J: TRBJ2-3; D: -; CDR3: CASSLVSYTDTQYF; DNA: TGTGCCAGCAGCCTCGTCTCTTACACAGATACGCAGTATTTT
V: TRBV5-4; size: -; J: TRBJ2-7; D: -; CDR3: CASSEPSSSYEQYF; DNA: TGTGCCAGCAGTGAACCGAGTAGCTCCTACGAGCAGTACTTC
V: TRBV4-2; size: -; J: TRBJ2-7; D: -; CDR3: CASSLRDTPYEQYF; DNA: TGTGCCAGCAGTCTCCGGGACACCCCCTACGAGCAGTACTTC
V: TRBV7-9; size: few; J: TRBJ2-7; D: -; CDR3: CASSHRPAVHEQYF; DNA: TGTGCCAGCAGCCACCGACCGGCGGTACACGAGCAGTACTTC
V: TRBV7-8; size: once; J: TRBJ1-2; D: -; CDR3: CASSLQGYGYTF; DNA: TGTGCCAGCAGCTTACAGGGTTATGGCTACACCTTC
V: TRBV5-4; size: -; J: TRBJ1-6; D: -; CDR3: CASSLTGNNSPLHF; DNA: TGTGCCAGCAGCTTGACAGGGAATAATTCACCCCTCCACTTT
V: TRBV5-1; size: -; J: TRBJ2-5; D: TRBD2; CDR3: CASSSDGTTGETQYF; DNA: TGCGCCAGCAGCTCAGACGGGACTACTGGGGAGACCCAGTACTTC
V: TRBV15; size: -; J: TRBJ1-2; D: -; CDR3: CATSPQVGQADTF; DNA: TGTGCCACCAGCCCCCAAGTAGGGCAAGCGGACACCTTC
V: TRBV5-1; size: -; J: TRBJ1-6; D: -; CDR3: CASSLAGGKAPLHF; DNA: TGCGCCAGCAGCTTGGCGGGGGGAAAGGCACCCCTCCACTTT
V: TRBV13; size: -; J: TRBJ1-1; D: -; CDR3: CASSLRGSGLNTEAFF; DNA: TGTGCCAGCAGCTTGCGGGGGTCCGGACTGAACACTGAAGCTTTCTTT
V: TRBV27; size: once; J: TRBJ1-5; D: TRBD1; CDR3: CASRRGLQRDQPQHF; DNA: TGTGCCAGCAGAAGGGGGCTACAACGGGATCAGCCCCAGCATTTT
V: TRBV4-2; size: few; J: TRBJ1-1; D: -; CDR3: CASSQDIEAFF; DNA: TGTGCCAGCAGCCAAGACATCGAAGCTTTCTTT
V: TRBV29-1; size: -; J: TRBJ1-1; D: TRBD1; CDR3: CSVEDRGRGKAFF; DNA: TGCAGCGTTGAGGACAGGGGTAGGGGTAAAGCTTTCTTT
V: TRBV11-2; size: -; J: TRBJ2-1; D: TRBD2; CDR3: CASSLALAGGVNEQFF; DNA: TGTGCCAGCAGCTTAGCACTAGCGGGAGGGGTTAATGAGCAGTTCTTC
V: TRBV28; size: -; J: TRBJ2-7; D: TRBD1; CDR3: CASSPQGRDEQYF; DNA: TGTGCCAGCAGTCCACAGGGGCGCGACGAGCAGTACTTC
V: TRBV5-4; size: -; J: TRBJ2-1; D: -; CDR3: CASSRREASEQFF; DNA: TGTGCCAGCAGCCGCAGGGAGGCGAGTGAGCAGTTCTTC
V: TRBV10-2; size: -; J: TRBJ2-3; D: -; CDR3: CASSESGRLNTQYF; DNA: TGCGCCAGCAGTGAGTCTGGGAGGTTGAATACGCAGTATTTT
V: TRBV12-3/TRBV12-4; size: -; J: TRBJ1-2; D: -; CDR3: CASTRDLYYGYTF; DNA: TGTGCCAGCACCCGGGACTTATACTATGGCTACACCTTC